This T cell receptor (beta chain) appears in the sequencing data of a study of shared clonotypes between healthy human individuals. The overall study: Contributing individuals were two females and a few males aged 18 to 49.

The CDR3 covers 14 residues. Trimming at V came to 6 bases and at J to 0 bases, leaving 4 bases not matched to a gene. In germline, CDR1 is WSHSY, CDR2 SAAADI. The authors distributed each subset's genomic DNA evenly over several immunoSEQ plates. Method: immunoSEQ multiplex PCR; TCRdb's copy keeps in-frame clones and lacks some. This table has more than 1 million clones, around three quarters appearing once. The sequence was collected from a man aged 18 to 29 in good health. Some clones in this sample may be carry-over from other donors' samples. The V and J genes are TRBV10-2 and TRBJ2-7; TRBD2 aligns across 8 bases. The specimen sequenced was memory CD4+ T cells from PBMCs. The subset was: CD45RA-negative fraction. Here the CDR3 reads CASRVAGSSYEQYF. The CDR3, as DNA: TGCGCCAGCAGGGTAGCGGGGAGCTCCTACGAGCAGTACTTC.